This T cell receptor beta chain was recovered during a study of shared clonotypes between healthy human individuals. TCRdb's copy holds only in-frame clones and misses some; the assay was immunoSEQ multiplex PCR. The sample holds roughly 2.5 million clones, approximately 90% seen once. The TCR was taken from a man in his late teens or twenties in good health. Sequences were obtained from naive CD4+ T cells sorted from blood. Stated subset: CD45RA+ positively selected.

CDR3 loop: CASSSPTRSSYEQYF. CDR3 DNA: TGTGCCAGCAGCTCCCCTACTCGGAGCTCCTACGAGCAGTACTTC. The chain joins TRBV7-2 to TRBJ2-7; D call uncertain. The CDR3 is 15 residues long. Germline V CDR1 and CDR2: SGHTA, FQGNSA. Trimming took 4 bases from V and 0 from J, leaving 13 bases between them.